The 2 T cell receptor beta chains below were found in one sample sequenced in a study of blood T cell repertoires in COVID-19 (dated by TCRdb to about 2020). The library was obtained by the immunoSEQ multiplex PCR assay. TCRdb re-hosts the immuneACCESS table, in-frame sequences only. Its copies lack some clones; in the studies checked, an unresolved V gene accounts for under half of them, and the cause for the rest is not known. The sample table records some 350,000 clones; 88% of these occur just once. Jointly, the top ten make up 5.5% to 7.5% of the sample. Sequencing was carried out using peripheral blood. These receptors were collected from a woman aged 70-85 years with COVID-19, enrolled during active disease.

A note on this clone: Distinct nucleotide sequences in the sample also encode this CDR3. The chain is built from TRBV19 and TRBJ1-5, with D possibly matching TRBD1 (5 bases). CDR3 size: 12 residues. CDR1 LNHDA and CDR2 SQIVND come from the germline V gene (reference sequence). The V end was cut by 7 bases, the J end by 3 bases, with 7 bases between. In nucleotides, the CDR3 is TGTGCCAGTAACAGGTTCAATCAGCCCCAGCATTTT. Protein sequence: CASNRFNQPQHF.

This clone was seen just once. The rearrangement uses TRBV9 and TRBJ2-7, with TRBD2 matching 8 bases. Per the germline V gene, CDR1 is SGDLS and CDR2 is YYNGEE. V lost 4 bases, J lost 2 bases, and 8 bases stayed unmatched. The CDR3 spans 15 residues. The CDR3 reads CASSPVGGGPYEQYF. In DNA, the CDR3 is TGTGCCAGCAGCCCCGTTGGCGGGGGGCCCTACGAGCAGTACTTC.